This TCR beta chain was observed in a study of cytomegalovirus exposure and HLA in healthy donors. Study results and limitations: The study listed under 200 cytomegalovirus-associated TCR beta chains. Follow-up analysis later connected one missense variant in DCLRE1C with trimming of TCR beta V- and J-genes. Across HLA loci, a later analysis found differing TCR association rates, with DRB1 most and HLA-C fewest.

Every donor was a healthy person donating bone marrow. PCR used 60 Vbeta primers and 13 Jbeta primers. TCRdb's table, derived via immunoSEQ multiplex PCR, lists solely in-frame clones and lacks some. The table has under 300,000 clones, about four fifths seen once. On this clone itself: The antigen is undetermined.

Germline V gene sequence: CDR1 SGHTA, CDR2 FQGNSA. The CDR3 sequence is 13 residues long. Unmatched junction bases numbered 1, after V lost 8 bases and J lost 4 bases. The V gene is TRBV7-2, the J gene TRBJ2-7; 14 positions agree with TRBD2. This TCR was sampled from a woman between 35 and 50 years old in good health and CMV-seropositive. The sequencing input was PBMCs. In DNA form, the CDR3 reads TGTGCCAGCGGGACTAGCGGGAGATACGAGCAGTACTTC. Protein sequence: CASGTSGRYEQYF.